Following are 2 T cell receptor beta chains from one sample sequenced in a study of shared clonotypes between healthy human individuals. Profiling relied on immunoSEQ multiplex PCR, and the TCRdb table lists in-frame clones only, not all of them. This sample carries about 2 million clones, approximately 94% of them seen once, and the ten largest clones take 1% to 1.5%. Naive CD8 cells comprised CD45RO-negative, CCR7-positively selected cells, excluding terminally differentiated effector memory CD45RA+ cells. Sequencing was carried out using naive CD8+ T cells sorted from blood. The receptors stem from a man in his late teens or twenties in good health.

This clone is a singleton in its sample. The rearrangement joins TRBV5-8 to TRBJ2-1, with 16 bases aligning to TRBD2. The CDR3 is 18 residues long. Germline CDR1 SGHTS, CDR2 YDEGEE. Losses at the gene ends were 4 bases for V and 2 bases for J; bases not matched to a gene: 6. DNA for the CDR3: TGTGCCAGCAGCATTGGGACTAGCGGGGGGGCCGCCTACAATGAGCAGTTCTTC. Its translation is CASSIGTSGGAAYNEQFF.

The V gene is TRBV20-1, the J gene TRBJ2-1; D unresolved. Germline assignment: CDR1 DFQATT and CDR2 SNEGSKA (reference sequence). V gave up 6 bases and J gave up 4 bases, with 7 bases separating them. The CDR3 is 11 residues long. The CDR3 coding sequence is TGCAGTGCCTGGGTATACAATGAGCAGTTCTTC. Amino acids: CSAWVYNEQFF.